A selection of T cell receptor beta chains follows, all from one sample in a study of Ad26.COV2.S vaccination and SARS-CoV-2 variants. Sequencing was performed with immunoSEQ multiplex PCR; in TCRdb, only in-frame clones are kept and a portion is missing. The sample lists some 480,000 clones, 70% to 90% occurring once. This sample comprised peripheral blood, obtained in a trial of Ad26.COV2.S vaccine versus placebo. Receptors originate from a person between 18 and 65 years old who received the Ad26.COV2.S COVID-19 vaccine or a placebo. Both conserved end residues are part of each CDR3. A D gene is named only where the DNA matches it firmly. Clone size appears in some rows only: once, few, many, or a class for an expanded clone.

d_gene: -
v_gene: TRBV24-1
j_gene: TRBJ2-2
abundance: -
CDR3nt: TGTGCCACCAGTGACCCGGTCACCGGGGAGCTGTTTTTT
CDR3aa: CATSDPVTGELFF

d_gene: -
v_gene: TRBV6-5
j_gene: TRBJ2-2
abundance: -
CDR3nt: TGTGCCAGCAGTTGGGGCACCGGGGAGCTGTTTTTT
CDR3aa: CASSWGTGELFF

d_gene: -
v_gene: TRBV7-9
j_gene: TRBJ2-7
abundance: once
CDR3nt: TGTGCCAGCAGCTTAGACGTTAAACCGGGTTCATACGAGCAGTACTTC
CDR3aa: CASSLDVKPGSYEQYF

d_gene: TRBD1
v_gene: TRBV30
j_gene: TRBJ1-5
abundance: -
CDR3nt: TGTGCCTGGACCTCCGGGGGACAGAATCAGCCCCAGCATTTT
CDR3aa: CAWTSGGQNQPQHF

d_gene: -
v_gene: TRBV28
j_gene: TRBJ1-1
abundance: -
CDR3nt: TGTGCCAGCAGTGTAGGGGCAGCTGAAGCTTTCTTT
CDR3aa: CASSVGAAEAFF

d_gene: TRBD1
v_gene: TRBV7-9
j_gene: TRBJ2-4
abundance: -
CDR3nt: TGTGCCAGCAGCAGTGGCAGGGGGAACATTCAGTACTTC
CDR3aa: CASSSGRGNIQYF

d_gene: -
v_gene: TRBV20-1
j_gene: TRBJ2-7
abundance: -
CDR3nt: TGCAGTGCTAGTACCTGGGGGAGTACCTACGAGCAGTACTTC
CDR3aa: CSASTWGSTYEQYF

d_gene: TRBD2
v_gene: TRBV5-6
j_gene: TRBJ2-2
abundance: -
CDR3nt: TGTGCCAGCAGCCCCCGAGGGAGGGCTAACACCGGGGAGCTGTTTTTT
CDR3aa: CASSPRGRANTGELFF

d_gene: -
v_gene: TRBV19
j_gene: TRBJ1-5
abundance: few
CDR3nt: TGTGCCAGTACTTTTTTTTCAGGGATGATCGGTCAGCCCCAGCATTTT
CDR3aa: CASTFFSGMIGQPQHF

d_gene: -
v_gene: TRBV20-1
j_gene: TRBJ2-7
abundance: -
CDR3nt: TGCAGTGCTAGTTTAGACGACTACCCCTACGAGCAGTACTTC
CDR3aa: CSASLDDYPYEQYF

d_gene: -
v_gene: TRBV29-1
j_gene: TRBJ2-7
abundance: few
CDR3nt: TGCAGCGTGGCCGGAGGGACAGAGTCCTACGAGCAGTACTTC
CDR3aa: CSVAGGTESYEQYF

d_gene: TRBD1
v_gene: TRBV5-1
j_gene: TRBJ1-1
abundance: -
CDR3nt: TGCGCCAGCAGCACCCGGGACAGGGGGCCCACTGAAGCTTTCTTT
CDR3aa: CASSTRDRGPTEAFF

d_gene: -
v_gene: TRBV27
j_gene: TRBJ2-7
abundance: -
CDR3nt: TGTGCCAGCAGTTCCGGACAGCCCTACTCCTACGAGCAGTACTTC
CDR3aa: CASSSGQPYSYEQYF

d_gene: TRBD2
v_gene: TRBV19
j_gene: TRBJ2-7
abundance: few
CDR3nt: TGTGCCAGTAGTGCGGGACTAGCGGGTTCCGAGCAGTACTTC
CDR3aa: CASSAGLAGSEQYF

d_gene: TRBD2
v_gene: TRBV28
j_gene: TRBJ2-7
abundance: -
CDR3nt: TGTGCCAGCGGCAGCGGGAGCATCTCCTACGAGCAGTACTTC
CDR3aa: CASGSGSISYEQYF

d_gene: -
v_gene: TRBV28
j_gene: TRBJ2-7
abundance: -
CDR3nt: TGTGCCAGCAGGTCGTTCTACGAGCAGTACTTC
CDR3aa: CASRSFYEQYF

d_gene: TRBD2
v_gene: TRBV6-2/TRBV6-3
j_gene: TRBJ2-7
abundance: -
CDR3nt: TGTGCCAGCAGTTACCCCCCTAGCGGGAAGCTCTACGAGCAGTACTTC
CDR3aa: CASSYPPSGKLYEQYF

d_gene: -
v_gene: TRBV7-2
j_gene: TRBJ2-3
abundance: -
CDR3nt: TGTGCCAGCAGCCCGACAGATACGCAGTATTTT
CDR3aa: CASSPTDTQYF

d_gene: -
v_gene: TRBV19
j_gene: TRBJ2-2
abundance: -
CDR3nt: TGTGCCAGTAACGTGGTCAGTGGGGCGAACACCGGGGAGCTGTTTTTT
CDR3aa: CASNVVSGANTGELFF

d_gene: -
v_gene: TRBV24-1
j_gene: TRBJ1-2
abundance: -
CDR3nt: TGTGCCACCAGTGATTTAGCAGGGCTCTATGGCTACACCTTC
CDR3aa: CATSDLAGLYGYTF

d_gene: -
v_gene: TRBV28
j_gene: TRBJ2-1
abundance: -
CDR3nt: TGTGCCAGCAATCATGATTCAGTCTACAATGAGCAGTTCTTC
CDR3aa: CASNHDSVYNEQFF

d_gene: -
v_gene: TRBV21-1
j_gene: TRBJ1-5
abundance: -
CDR3nt: TGTGCCCTCAGGGTTCAGCCCCAGCATTTT
CDR3aa: CALRVQPQHF

d_gene: TRBD2
v_gene: TRBV3-1/TRBV3-2
j_gene: TRBJ2-7
abundance: -
CDR3nt: TGTGCCATAGGAAAACTTAGCGGGGCCTACGAGCAGTACTTC
CDR3aa: CAIGKLSGAYEQYF

d_gene: TRBD1
v_gene: TRBV20-1
j_gene: TRBJ1-6
abundance: -
CDR3nt: TGCAGTGCTAGTCTGGGACAGGGGGGGTATTCACCCCTCCACTTT
CDR3aa: CSASLGQGGYSPLHF

d_gene: -
v_gene: TRBV19
j_gene: TRBJ1-6
abundance: -
CDR3nt: TGTGCCAGTAGTACAGACCCGAATTCACCCCTCCACTTT
CDR3aa: CASSTDPNSPLHF

d_gene: TRBD1
v_gene: TRBV18
j_gene: TRBJ1-5
abundance: -
CDR3nt: TGTGCCAGCTCACCCGGGACAGGCTTTGATCAGCCCCAGCATTTT
CDR3aa: CASSPGTGFDQPQHF

d_gene: TRBD2
v_gene: TRBV29-1
j_gene: TRBJ2-3
abundance: -
CDR3nt: TGCAGCGTTGGACTAGCGGGAGATACGCAGTATTTT
CDR3aa: CSVGLAGDTQYF

d_gene: -
v_gene: TRBV7-9
j_gene: TRBJ2-7
abundance: -
CDR3nt: TGTGCCAGCAGCTTAGCGGGTCTCCCCTACGAGCAGTACTTC
CDR3aa: CASSLAGLPYEQYF

d_gene: -
v_gene: TRBV7-8
j_gene: TRBJ2-3
abundance: -
CDR3nt: TGTGCCAGCAGCCCCCAAGATACGCAGTATTTT
CDR3aa: CASSPQDTQYF

d_gene: -
v_gene: TRBV5-6
j_gene: TRBJ2-6
abundance: -
CDR3nt: TGTGCCAGCGCAATGGTTCCTGGGGCCAACGTCCTGACTTTC
CDR3aa: CASAMVPGANVLTF

d_gene: TRBD1
v_gene: TRBV5-4
j_gene: TRBJ2-7
abundance: -
CDR3nt: TGTGCCAGCAGCTTGGTGGGACAGGGTCTCCTCGAGCAGTACTTC
CDR3aa: CASSLVGQGLLEQYF

d_gene: TRBD1
v_gene: TRBV7-8
j_gene: TRBJ2-5
abundance: -
CDR3nt: TGTGCCAGCAGCTTAGCGTTGGGACAGGAGAAAGGGGGAGAGACCCAGTACTTC
CDR3aa: CASSLALGQEKGGETQYF

d_gene: -
v_gene: TRBV6-5
j_gene: TRBJ1-4
abundance: -
CDR3nt: TGTGCCAGTGGGACGGATAATGAAAAACTGTTTTTT
CDR3aa: CASGTDNEKLFF

d_gene: TRBD2
v_gene: TRBV6-2/TRBV6-3
j_gene: TRBJ2-1
abundance: -
CDR3nt: TGTGCCAGCAGTTCCACCCCGCATGCGGGAGGGCCTAATGAGCAGTTCTTC
CDR3aa: CASSSTPHAGGPNEQFF

d_gene: -
v_gene: TRBV6-2/TRBV6-3
j_gene: TRBJ1-5
abundance: once
CDR3nt: TGTGCCAGCAGTCACGACCTCCAGAGACAGGGCAATCAGCCCCAGCATTTT
CDR3aa: CASSHDLQRQGNQPQHF

d_gene: TRBD2
v_gene: TRBV30
j_gene: TRBJ2-2
abundance: -
CDR3nt: TGTGCCTGGAACGTAGCGGGGGCCTACACCGGGGAGCTGTTTTTT
CDR3aa: CAWNVAGAYTGELFF

d_gene: TRBD1
v_gene: TRBV10-3
j_gene: TRBJ1-2
abundance: -
CDR3nt: TGTGCCATCAGTGGCGATGGACAGGGGTCCCCGTATGGCTACACCTTC
CDR3aa: CAISGDGQGSPYGYTF

d_gene: TRBD1
v_gene: TRBV2
j_gene: TRBJ1-4
abundance: -
CDR3nt: TGTGCCAGCACCCCTCGGACAGGAGCGGTAGGGGCTGAAAAACTGTTTTTT
CDR3aa: CASTPRTGAVGAEKLFF

d_gene: TRBD1
v_gene: TRBV24-1
j_gene: TRBJ1-1
abundance: -
CDR3nt: TGTGCCACCAGTGACCCCAGGGGGGCGGCTTTCTTT
CDR3aa: CATSDPRGAAFF

d_gene: TRBD2
v_gene: TRBV6-5
j_gene: TRBJ2-7
abundance: -
CDR3nt: TGTGCCAGCAGCATGGGACTAGCGGCCGAGCAGTACTTC
CDR3aa: CASSMGLAAEQYF